This T cell receptor (beta chain) was observed in a study of cytomegalovirus exposure and HLA in healthy donors. PCR primers comprised 60 Vbeta and 13 Jbeta primers. The protocol was immunoSEQ multiplex PCR, while the TCRdb copy is restricted to in-frame clones and leaves out a portion. Among about 140,000 clones listed, approximately 85% were seen once. The CDR3 spans 13 residues. Germline assignment: CDR1 MDHEN and CDR2 SYDVKM. V lost 7 bases to trimming and J lost 7 bases; unmatched junction nucleotides: 6. Broader study findings: Indistinguishable V segments such as TRBV6-2 and TRBV6-3 were excluded. In a later analysis, at a false discovery rate of 0.05, approximately 15,000 TCR beta sequences matched HLA alleles. Cytomegalovirus-associated status was assigned to about 170 TCR beta chains. The availability of immune exposure information extended only to CMV serostatus.

For this clone: Its specificity is unknown.

The sample consisted of PBMCs. The V and J genes are TRBV28 and TRBJ2-2; 7 positions agree with TRBD2. This TCR came from a woman aged 40 to 55 in good health and CMV-seronegative. The CDR3 DNA sequence: TGTGCCAGCACCGCGGGAGTAGGCGGGGAGCTGTTTTTT. This translates into CASTAGVGGELFF.